This T cell receptor beta chain was sequenced in a study of vaccination and CD4 T cells after COVID-19. Stated treatment: approximately nine-day PBMC culture with coronavirus spike peptide pools or control peptides (ViraFEST assay). It was before the COVID-19 pandemic (2011-2018) that the unexposed donor's CD4+ T cells were collected. Germline V CDR1 and CDR2: GTSNPN, SVGIG (reference sequence). The CDR3 loop spans 13 amino acids. V dropped 7 bases and J dropped 2; count of bases not matched to a gene: 5. The study sequenced cultured CD4+ T cell DNA using the Oncomine TCR Beta short-read assay. From the PCR reads, TCRdb called clonotypes with MiXCR, one entry per CDR3 protein. Among 3,500 to 4,500 distinct CDR3 sequences listed, around 60% were seen once. Remarks on this clonotype: Its target is unknown.

Sequencing used CD4+ T cells from blood, cultured in vitro. The TCR was taken from a human donor in good health. V gene TRBV30 combines with J gene TRBJ2-5; 9 bases match TRBD2. CDR3 amino acids: CASVLAGQETQYF. As DNA, the CDR3 is TGTGCCTCCGTTCTAGCGGGACAAGAGACCCAGTACTTC.